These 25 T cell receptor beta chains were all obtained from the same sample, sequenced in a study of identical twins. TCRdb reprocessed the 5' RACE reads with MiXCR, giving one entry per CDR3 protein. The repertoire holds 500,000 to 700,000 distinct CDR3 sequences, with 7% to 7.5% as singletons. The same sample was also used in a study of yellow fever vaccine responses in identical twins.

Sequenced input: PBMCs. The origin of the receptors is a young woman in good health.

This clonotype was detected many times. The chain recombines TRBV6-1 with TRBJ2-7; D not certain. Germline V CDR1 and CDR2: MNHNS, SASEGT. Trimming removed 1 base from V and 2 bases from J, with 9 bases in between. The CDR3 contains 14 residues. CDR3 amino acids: CASSEVGLAYEQYF. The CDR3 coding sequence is TGTGCCAGCAGTGAAGTAGGGTTGGCCTACGAGCAGTACTTC.

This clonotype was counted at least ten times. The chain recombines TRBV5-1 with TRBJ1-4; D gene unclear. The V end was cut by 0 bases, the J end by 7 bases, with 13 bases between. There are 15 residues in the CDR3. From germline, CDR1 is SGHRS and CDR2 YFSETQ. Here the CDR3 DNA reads TGCGCCAGCAGCTTGGCTTCATTGGAGGGTGAAAAACTGTTTTTT. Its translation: CASSLASLEGEKLFF.

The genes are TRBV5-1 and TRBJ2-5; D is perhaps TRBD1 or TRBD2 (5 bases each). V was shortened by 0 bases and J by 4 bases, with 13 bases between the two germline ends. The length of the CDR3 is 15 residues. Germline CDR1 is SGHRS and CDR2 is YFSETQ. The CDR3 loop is CASSLGSGPPETQYF. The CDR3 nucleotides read TGCGCCAGCAGCTTGGGCTCGGGGCCCCCAGAGACCCAGTACTTC.

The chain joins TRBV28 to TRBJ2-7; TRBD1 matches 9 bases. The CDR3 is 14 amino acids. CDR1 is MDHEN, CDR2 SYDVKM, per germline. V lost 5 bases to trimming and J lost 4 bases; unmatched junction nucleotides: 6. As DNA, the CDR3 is TGTGCCAGCAGTACCGGACAGGGGTGGTACGAGCAGTACGTC. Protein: CASSTGQGWYEQYV.

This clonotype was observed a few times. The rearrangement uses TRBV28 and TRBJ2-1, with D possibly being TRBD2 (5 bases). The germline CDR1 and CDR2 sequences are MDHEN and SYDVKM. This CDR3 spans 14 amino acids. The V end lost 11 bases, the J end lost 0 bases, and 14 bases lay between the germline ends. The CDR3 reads CAAADYSSYNEQFF. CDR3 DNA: TGTGCCGCAGCCGACTACAGCTCCTACAATGAGCAGTTCTTC.

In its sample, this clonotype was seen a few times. In nucleotides, the CDR3 is TGCAGTGCTAGGCCCCAAGCCAAAAACATTCAGTACTTC. Amino acid sequence: CSARPQAKNIQYF. The chain uses TRBV20-1 and TRBJ2-4; D is undetermined. From germline, CDR1 is DFQATT and CDR2 SNEGSKA (reference sequence). V was cut by 3 bases and J by 0 bases, with 6 bases left in between. The CDR3 contains 13 residues.

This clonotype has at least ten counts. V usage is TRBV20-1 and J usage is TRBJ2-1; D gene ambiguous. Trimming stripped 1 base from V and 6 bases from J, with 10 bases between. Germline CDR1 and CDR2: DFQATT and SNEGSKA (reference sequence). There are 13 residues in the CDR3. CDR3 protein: CSARGWAPNEQFF. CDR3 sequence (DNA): TGCAGTGCTAGAGGTTGGGCTCCCAATGAGCAGTTCTTC.

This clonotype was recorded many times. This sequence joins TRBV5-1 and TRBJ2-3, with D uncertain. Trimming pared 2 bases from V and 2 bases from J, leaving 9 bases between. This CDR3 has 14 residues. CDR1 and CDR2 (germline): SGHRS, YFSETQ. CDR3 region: CASSFAAVTDTQYF. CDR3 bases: TGCGCCAGCAGCTTCGCTGCAGTCACAGATACGCAGTATTTT.

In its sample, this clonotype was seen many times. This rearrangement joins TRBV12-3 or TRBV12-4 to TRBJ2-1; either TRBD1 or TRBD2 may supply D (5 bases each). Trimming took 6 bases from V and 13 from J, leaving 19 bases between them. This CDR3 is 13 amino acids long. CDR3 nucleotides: TGTGCCAGCAGGTTTCGGGACCCCCTCGATCAGTTCTTC. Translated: CASRFRDPLDQFF.

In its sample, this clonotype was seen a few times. CDR3 in DNA: TGTGCCATCAGCCAAACGGACGTTGAAGCTTTCTTT. Its translation is CAISQTDVEAFF. The rearrangement links TRBV10-3 to TRBJ1-1, with D uncertain. The V gene's germline CDR1 is ENHRY and CDR2 SYGVKD. The length of the CDR3 is 12 residues. Trimming took 6 bases from V and 7 from J, leaving 12 bases between them.

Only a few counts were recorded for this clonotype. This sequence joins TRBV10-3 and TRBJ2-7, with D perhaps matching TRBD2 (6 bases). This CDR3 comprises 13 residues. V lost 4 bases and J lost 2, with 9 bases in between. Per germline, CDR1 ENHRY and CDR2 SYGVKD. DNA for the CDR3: TGTGCCATCAGTGGAAGGGAGGCCTACGAGCAGTACTTC. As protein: CAISGREAYEQYF.

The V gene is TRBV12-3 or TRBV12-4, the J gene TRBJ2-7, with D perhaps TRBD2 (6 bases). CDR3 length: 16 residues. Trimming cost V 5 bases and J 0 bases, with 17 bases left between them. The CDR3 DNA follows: TGTGCCAGCAGTCCTGCCCTGCTAGCGTTCTCCTACGAGCAGTACTTC. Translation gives CASSPALLAFSYEQYF.

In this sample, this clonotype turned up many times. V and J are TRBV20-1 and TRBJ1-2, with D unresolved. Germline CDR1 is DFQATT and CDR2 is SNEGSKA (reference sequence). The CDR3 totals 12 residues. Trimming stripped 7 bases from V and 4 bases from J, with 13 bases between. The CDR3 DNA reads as TGCAGTGGCCCGGTACGGGGCTATGGCTACACCTTC. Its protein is CSGPVRGYGYTF.

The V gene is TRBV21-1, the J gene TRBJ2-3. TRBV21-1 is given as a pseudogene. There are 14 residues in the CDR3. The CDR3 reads CASSPRNLTDTQYF. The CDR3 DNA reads TGTGCCAGCAGCCCTCGGAACCTGACAGATACGCAGTATTTT.

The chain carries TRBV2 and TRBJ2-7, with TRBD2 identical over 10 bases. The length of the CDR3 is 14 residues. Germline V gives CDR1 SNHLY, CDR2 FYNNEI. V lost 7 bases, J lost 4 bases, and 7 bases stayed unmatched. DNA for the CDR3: TGTGCCAGCACTGGGGGTAGCGGGAGGTACGAGCAGTACTTC. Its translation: CASTGGSGRYEQYF.

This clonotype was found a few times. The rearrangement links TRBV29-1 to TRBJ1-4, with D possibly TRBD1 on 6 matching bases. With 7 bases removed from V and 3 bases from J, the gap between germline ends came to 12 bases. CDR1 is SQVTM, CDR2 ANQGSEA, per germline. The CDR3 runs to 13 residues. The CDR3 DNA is TGCAGCGCAGGGGACGGCGCTAATGAAAAACTGTTTTTT. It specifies CSAGDGANEKLFF.

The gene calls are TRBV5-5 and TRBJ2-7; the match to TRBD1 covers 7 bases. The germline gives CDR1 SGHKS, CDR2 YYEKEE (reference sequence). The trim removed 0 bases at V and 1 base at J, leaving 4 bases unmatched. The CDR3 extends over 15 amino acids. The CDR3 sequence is CASSLEGARSYEQYV. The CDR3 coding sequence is TGTGCCAGCAGCTTGGAGGGGGCGCGATCCTACGAGCAGTACGTC.

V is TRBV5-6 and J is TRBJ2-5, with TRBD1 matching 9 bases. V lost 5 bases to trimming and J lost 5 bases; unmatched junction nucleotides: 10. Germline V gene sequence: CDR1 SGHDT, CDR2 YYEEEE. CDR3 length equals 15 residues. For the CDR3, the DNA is TGTGCCAGCAGATCCGACAGGGGGTTTTGGGAGACCCAGTACTTC. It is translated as CASRSDRGFWETQYF. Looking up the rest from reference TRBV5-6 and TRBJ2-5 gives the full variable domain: DAGVTQSPTHLIKTRGQQVTLRCSPKSGHDTVSWYQQALGQGPQFIFQYYEEEERQRGNFPDRFSGHQFPNYSSELNVNALLLGDSALYLCASRSDRGFWETQYFGPGTRLLVL.

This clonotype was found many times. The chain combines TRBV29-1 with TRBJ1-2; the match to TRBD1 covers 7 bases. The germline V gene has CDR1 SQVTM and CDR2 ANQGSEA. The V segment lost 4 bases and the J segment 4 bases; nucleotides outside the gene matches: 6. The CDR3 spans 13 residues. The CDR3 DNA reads TGCAGCGTTGTAGAGGGGGCGACCTATGGCTACACCTTC. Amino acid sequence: CSVVEGATYGYTF.

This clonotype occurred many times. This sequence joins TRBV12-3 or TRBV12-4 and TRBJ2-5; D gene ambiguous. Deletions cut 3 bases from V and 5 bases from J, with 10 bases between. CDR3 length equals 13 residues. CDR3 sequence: CASSFKAGETQYF. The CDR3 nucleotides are TGTGCCAGCAGTTTTAAAGCTGGGGAGACCCAGTACTTC.

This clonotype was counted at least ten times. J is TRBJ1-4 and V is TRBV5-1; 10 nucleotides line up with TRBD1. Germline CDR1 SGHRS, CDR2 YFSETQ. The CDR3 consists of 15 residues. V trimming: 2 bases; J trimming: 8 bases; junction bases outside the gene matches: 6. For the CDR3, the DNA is TGCGCCAGCAGCTTAGGGGACAGGGGTGTGGAAAAACTGTTTTTT. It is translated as CASSLGDRGVEKLFF.

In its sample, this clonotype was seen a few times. The chain's CDR3 is CASSSGVMFYEQYF. DNA of the CDR3: TGTGCCAGCAGCTCCGGGGTAATGTTCTACGAGCAGTACTTC. This chain links TRBV7-9 with TRBJ2-7, with D possibly TRBD2 on 5 matching bases. This CDR3 spans 14 amino acids. V lost 4 bases and J 3 bases, leaving 13 bases between the germline ends. From germline, CDR1 is SEHNR and CDR2 FQNEAQ (reference sequence).

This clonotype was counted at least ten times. The CDR3 DNA sequence: TGTGCCACCAGTGGGTCGTCAATGGGCACTGAAGCTTTCTTT. It is translated as CATSGSSMGTEAFF. The chain joins TRBV15 to TRBJ1-1; D gene ambiguous. V was pared by 6 bases and J by 4 bases, with 15 bases between. CDR1 LNHNV and CDR2 YYDKDF come from the germline V gene (reference sequence). The CDR3 consists of 14 residues. Filled out from reference TRBV15 and TRBJ1-1, the complete variable domain reads DAMVIQNPRYQVTQFGKPVTLSCSQTLNHNVMYWYQQKSSQAPKLLFHYYDKDFNNEADTPDNFQSRRPNTSFCFLDIRSPGLGDTAMYLCATSGSSMGTEAFFGQGTRLTVV.

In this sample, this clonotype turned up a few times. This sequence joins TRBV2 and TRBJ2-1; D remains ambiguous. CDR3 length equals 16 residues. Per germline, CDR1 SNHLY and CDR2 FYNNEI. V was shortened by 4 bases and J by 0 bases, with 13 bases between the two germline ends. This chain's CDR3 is CASSAGTWSSYNEQFF. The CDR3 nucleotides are TGTGCCAGCAGTGCCGGTACGTGGAGCTCCTACAATGAGCAGTTCTTC.

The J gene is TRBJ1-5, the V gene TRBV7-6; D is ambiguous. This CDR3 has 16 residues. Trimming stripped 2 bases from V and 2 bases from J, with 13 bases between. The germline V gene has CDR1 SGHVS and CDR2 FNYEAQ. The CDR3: CASSLYGRDRNQPQHF. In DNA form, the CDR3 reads TGTGCCAGCAGCTTATATGGTCGGGATCGCAATCAGCCCCAGCATTTT.